This TCR beta chain was recovered during a study of T cell responses to AZD1222 COVID-19 vaccine. The study, taken as a whole, reports: Every sample of the repertoires postdated the peak T cell response. The reported proportion of spike-specific TCRs targeting unmutated variant regions was nearly half.

The repertoire was sequenced with immunoSEQ multiplex PCR; TCRdb's copy has only in-frame clones and lacks some. The repertoire holds more than 75,000 clones, with about four fifths as singletons. The CDR3 has 15 residues. The germline V gene has CDR1 DFQATT and CDR2 SNEGSKA (reference sequence). V lost 3 bases and J lost 4, with 18 bases in between. Turning to this clone: Its specificity is not known.

This sample comprised peripheral blood, obtained 28 days after the second AZD1222 dose. This TCR was sampled from an adult who received the AZD1222 COVID-19 vaccine. The chain joins TRBV20-1 to TRBJ1-2, with no clear D. The CDR3 here is CSASYPDRTLYGYTF. CDR3 in DNA: TGCAGTGCTAGTTACCCGGACCGAACTCTCTATGGCTACACCTTC.